Included here is one T cell receptor beta chain sequence, with context. As handled by the study authors: Counts of nucleated cells, estimated from reference gene primer amplification, were obtained. Repertoires were generated with immunoSEQ multiplex PCR, while TCRdb's copy carries only in-frame clones and drops some. D and trimming come from the DNA, and the V and J calls and clone size come from that table. Among 95,000 to 150,000 clones listed, roughly 88% were seen once. The CDR3 totals 13 residues. The ends were cut back, 3 bases at V and 7 bases at J, with 10 bases in the middle. Germline V gene data show CDR1 as KGHSH and CDR2 as LQKENI. This sample stems from a study of blood T cell repertoires in COVID-19. Study-wide background: Nucleic acid was either cDNA or gDNA, and it came from T cells, B-cell-depleted T cells, or PBMCs.

This TCR came from a woman between 45 and 65 years old with active or convalescent COVID-19. The sample consisted of peripheral blood. The chain employs TRBV18 and TRBJ2-1; D call uncertain. CDR3 loop: CASSPPVVNEQFF. DNA of the CDR3: TGTGCCAGCTCACCCCCGGTCGTGAATGAGCAGTTCTTC.